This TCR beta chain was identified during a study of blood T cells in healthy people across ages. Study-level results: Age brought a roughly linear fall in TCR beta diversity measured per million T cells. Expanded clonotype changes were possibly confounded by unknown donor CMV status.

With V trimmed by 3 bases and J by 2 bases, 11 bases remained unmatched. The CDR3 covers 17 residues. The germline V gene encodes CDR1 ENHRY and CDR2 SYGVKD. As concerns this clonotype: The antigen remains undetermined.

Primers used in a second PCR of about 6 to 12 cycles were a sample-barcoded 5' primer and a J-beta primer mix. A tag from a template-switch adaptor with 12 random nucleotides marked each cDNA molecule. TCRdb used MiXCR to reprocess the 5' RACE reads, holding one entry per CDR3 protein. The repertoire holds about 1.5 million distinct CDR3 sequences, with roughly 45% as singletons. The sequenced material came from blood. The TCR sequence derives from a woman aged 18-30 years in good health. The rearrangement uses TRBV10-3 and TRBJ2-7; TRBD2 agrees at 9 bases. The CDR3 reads CAISDPGPSGGTYEQYF. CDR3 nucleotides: TGTGCCATCAGTGATCCAGGGCCCAGCGGGGGGACCTACGAGCAGTACTTC.